A single sample is the source of the 20 T cell receptor beta chains below, sequenced in a study of blood T cells in healthy people across ages. Next came a second PCR, run for about 7 to 12 cycles, which used a sample-barcoded 5' primer along with a J-beta primer mix. TCRdb re-called the 5' RACE reads through MiXCR, storing one row per CDR3 protein. Found here are more than 900,000 distinct CDR3 sequences, 25% to 30% of them singletons; the top ten hold roughly 10%. The same sample was also used in a study of T cells of mothers and their children.

Sequencing used blood. These receptors came from a woman between 35 and 50 years old in good health.

This clonotype was seen a few times. The rearrangement joins TRBV6-2 or TRBV6-3 to TRBJ2-7; 11 positions match TRBD2. The length of the CDR3 is 15 residues. V lost 2 bases and J lost 6; bases outside the gene matches: 6. CDR1 and CDR2 (germline): MNHEY, SVGEGT. DNA for the CDR3: TGTGCCAGCAGTTACAGGACCGGGACTAGCGGCGAGCAGTACTTC. Amino acids: CASSYRTGTSGEQYF.

The chain combines TRBV6-2 or TRBV6-3 with TRBJ2-1, with TRBD2 matching 11 bases. The CDR3 length is 18 residues. The ends lost 6 bases at V and 8 bases at J; junction bases unmatched: 18. Germline V gene lookup returns CDR1 MNHEY and CDR2 SVGEGT. CDR3 residues: CASSLLLAGETTGDEQFF. In DNA form, the CDR3 reads TGTGCCAGCAGCCTTTTACTAGCGGGGGAGACTACAGGGGATGAGCAGTTCTTC.

V usage is TRBV10-3 and J usage is TRBJ2-1; 7 nucleotides align to TRBD2. The junction had 11 bases not matched to a gene; V was cut back by 11 bases and J by 10 bases. Germline CDR1 reads ENHRY; CDR2 reads SYGVKD. This CDR3 contains 12 residues. CDR3 coding DNA: TGTGCCGCCGGGACTATCTCCTACGAGCAGTTCTTC. Residues: CAAGTISYEQFF.

With regard to this clonotype: This may be a read error: a much more frequent sequence differs by one nucleotide. The CDR3 reads CASRRAGSSYEQYF. The CDR3 coding sequence is TGTGCCAGCAGGAGGGCAGGAAGCTCCTACGAGCAGTACTTC. This chain links TRBV12-3 or TRBV12-4 with TRBJ2-7; D is perhaps TRBD2 (5 bases). CDR3 size: 14 residues. The V end lost 6 bases, the J end lost 0 bases, and 12 bases lay between the germline ends.

About this clonotype itself: A much larger clonotype is one base distant, so this may be a read error. This CDR3 reads CANSEAARDEAFF. The CDR3 DNA sequence: TGCGCCAACAGCGAAGCGGCCAGGGACGAAGCTTTCTTT. V and J are TRBV4-3 and TRBJ1-1; D might be TRBD1 (5 bases). This CDR3 has 13 residues. Germline CDR1 is LGHNA and CDR2 is YSLEER.

This clonotype was seen a handful of times. The chain carries TRBV7-2 and TRBJ2-7; D could derive from TRBD1 or TRBD2 (6 bases each). CDR3 length: 16 residues. The V end lost 1 base, the J end lost 0 bases, and 13 bases lay between the germline ends. From germline, CDR1 is SGHTA and CDR2 FQGNSA. The CDR3 is CASSLVGGRSSYEQYF. CDR3 nucleotide sequence: TGTGCCAGCAGCTTAGTTGGGGGGCGTTCCTCCTACGAGCAGTACTTC.

V and J are TRBV5-1 and TRBJ2-3, with 7 bases identical to TRBD2. Germline V gene sequence: CDR1 SGHRS, CDR2 YFSETQ. V lost 1 base and J lost 8; bases outside the gene matches: 10. The CDR3 length is 15 residues. The CDR3 here is CASSLRLAETGTQYF. CDR3 DNA: TGCGCCAGCAGCTTGAGACTAGCTGAAACGGGTACGCAGTATTTT.

CDR3 nucleotide sequence: TGCGCCAGCAGCTTGGGACTTACCACCTACGAGCAGTACTTC. This translates into CASSLGLTTYEQYF. V and J are TRBV5-1 and TRBJ2-7; D gene unclear. The V gene's germline CDR1 is SGHRS and CDR2 YFSETQ. This CDR3 is built from 14 residues. V was cut by 0 bases and J by 2 bases, with 9 bases left in between.

A few counts support this clonotype. J is TRBJ2-7 and V is TRBV28, with TRBD2 as a possible D gene (5 bases). V was pared by 8 bases and J by 3 bases, with 11 bases between. Germline V gene sequence: CDR1 MDHEN, CDR2 SYDVKM. CDR3 length equals 12 residues. In nucleotides, the CDR3 is TGTGCCAGCGGGGAGTTAGACTACGAGCAGTACTTC. It specifies CASGELDYEQYF.

J is TRBJ2-3 and V is TRBV7-3; D remains ambiguous. The CDR3 is 14 amino acids. CDR1 is SGHTA, CDR2 FQGTGA, per germline. V dropped 2 bases and J dropped 2 bases, with 8 bases sitting between them. CDR3 residues: CASSLFPTTDTQYF. Written as DNA, the CDR3 is TGTGCCAGCAGCTTATTTCCCACCACAGATACGCAGTATTTT.

There are a few counts of this clonotype. The chain combines TRBV2 with TRBJ2-5; 8 bases fit TRBD2. V lost 7 bases to trimming and J lost 5 bases; unmatched junction nucleotides: 6. CDR1 is SNHLY, CDR2 FYNNEI, per germline. The CDR3 covers 13 residues. The CDR3 is CASNGGAQETQYF. The CDR3 nucleotides are TGTGCCAGCAACGGGGGGGCCCAGGAGACCCAGTACTTC.

This clonotype was seen many times. V gene TRBV29-1 combines with J gene TRBJ1-2, with TRBD1 identical over 7 bases. CDR1 and CDR2 (germline): SQVTM, ANQGSEA. The ends lost 5 bases at V and 6 bases at J; junction bases unmatched: 3. The CDR3 consists of 11 residues. DNA of the CDR3: TGCAGCGTTTACAGGGGACATGGCTACACCTTC. Protein: CSVYRGHGYTF.

This clonotype has ten or more counts. The chain uses TRBV7-8 and TRBJ1-2; D is unresolved. The CDR3 length is 15 residues. Germline loops: CDR1 SGHVS, CDR2 FQNEAQ. Trimming left V 2 bases short and J 2 bases short, with 12 bases between. The CDR3 nucleotides read TGTGCCAGCAGCTTACCGCGGGGATCAAACTATGGCTACACCTTC. Its protein is CASSLPRGSNYGYTF.

This clonotype was counted at least ten times. V usage is TRBV20-1 and J usage is TRBJ2-3, with 12 bases fitting TRBD2. J lost 5 bases, V lost 6 bases, and 9 bases had no gene match. Germline CDR1 and CDR2: DFQATT and SNEGSKA (reference sequence). This CDR3 is 15 amino acids long. CDR3 sequence reads: CSAARTSGVGDTQYF. CDR3 coding DNA: TGCAGTGCCGCCCGGACTAGCGGGGTGGGAGATACGCAGTATTTT.

The chain is built from TRBV7-2 and TRBJ2-7; maybe TRBD2 (5 bases). The CDR3 sequence is 15 residues long. Between the trimmed V and J ends, which lost 0 bases and 0 bases, there was a span of 9 bases. The V gene's germline CDR1 is SGHTA and CDR2 FQGNSA. CDR3 amino acids: CASSLAPGCSYEQYF. DNA for the CDR3: TGTGCCAGCAGCTTAGCGCCGGGGTGCTCCTACGAGCAGTACTTC.

Details on this clonotype: This may be a read error, as it is one base from a much larger clone. The chain links TRBV5-1 to TRBJ2-5, with no clear D. Germline lookup yields CDR1 SGHRS and CDR2 YFSETQ. The CDR3 loop spans 15 amino acids. The V gene lost 0 bases and the J gene lost 2 bases, with 11 bases spanning the gap. The CDR3 DNA reads as TGCGCCAGCAGCTTGGCCTCCCAGGAGCAAGAGACCCAGTACTTC. This translates into CASSLASQEQETQYF.

As to this clonotype: A much larger clone lies a single base off, so this may be a read error. The chain joins TRBV7-3 to TRBJ2-1, with D perhaps being TRBD1 or TRBD2 (5 bases each). Germline V CDR1 and CDR2: SGHTA, FQGTGA. Trimming removed 5 bases from V and 12 bases from J, with 17 bases in between. This CDR3 is 13 amino acids long. DNA of the CDR3: TGTGCCAGCAGCACCACTGGGGGATATGGGCAGTTCTTC. This encodes CASSTTGGYGQFF.

V and J are TRBV18 and TRBJ1-2; the match to TRBD1 covers 8 bases. Germline V gene data show CDR1 as KGHSH and CDR2 as LQKENI. V was clipped by 5 bases and J by 5 bases; unmatched bases: 10. This CDR3 comprises 15 residues. CDR3 in amino acids: CASSYKVDRGYGYTF. CDR3 coding DNA: TGTGCCAGCTCATATAAAGTCGACAGGGGATATGGCTACACCTTC.

This clonotype was found many times. This sequence joins TRBV7-2 and TRBJ2-5, with a weak D call TRBD1 (5 bases). V was cut by 4 bases and J by 7 bases, with 16 bases left in between. This CDR3 has 14 amino acids. CDR1 SGHTA and CDR2 FQGNSA come from the germline V gene. The CDR3 region has the DNA TGTGCCAGCAGCTCCCTGGGTGGGGCAGGGACCCAGTACTTC. Protein: CASSSLGGAGTQYF.

This clonotype was picked up a small number of times. The chain links TRBV7-2 to TRBJ1-5; D possibly corresponds to TRBD1 (6 bases). The CDR3 has 15 residues. Trimming stripped 1 base from V and 3 bases from J, with 10 bases between. Germline lookup yields CDR1 SGHTA and CDR2 FQGNSA. This CDR3 is CASSLGTVNNQPQHF. The CDR3 DNA reads TGTGCCAGCAGCTTAGGGACAGTGAACAATCAGCCCCAGCATTTT.